This is a list of T cell receptor beta chains from one sample in a study of vaccination effects on CD4 cells after COVID-19. Clones were sequenced by immunoSEQ multiplex PCR, and TCRdb holds only the in-frame ones, with some missing. The repertoire holds 26,000 or so clones, about 83% seen once, with about 1.5% in the top ten. The antigens for these receptors are not known. Sequenced material: CD4+ T cells from PBMCs cultured with HCoV-NL63 spike peptides, taken after COVID-19 vaccination. The receptors here all came from a human donor who received a COVID-19 vaccine. Some clones in this sample may be carry-over from other donors' samples. Each CDR3 is given with its conserved first and last residue. D genes are given only for firm matches. Expanded clones get a size class; other rows say once, few or many, or leave the size out.

clone size,D gene,J gene,V gene,CDR3 DNA,CDR3 protein
-,-,TRBJ2-3,TRBV24-1,TGTGCCACCAGTGATCCCTCTCGAGACAAGAGCACAGATACGCAGTATTTT,CATSDPSRDKSTDTQYF
once,-,TRBJ2-2,TRBV11-2,TGTGCCAGCAGCTCCCTTCGACGGGACAGATTGGGAGGTGGGCTGTTTTTT,CASSSLRRDRLGGGLFF
-,-,TRBJ1-2,TRBV3-1/TRBV3-2,TGTGCCAGCAGCCATAATGGGGCGGAAGGGAGCTATGGCTACACCTTC,CASSHNGAEGSYGYTF
-,-,TRBJ2-2,TRBV7-2,TGTGCCAGCAGCCACTTCGCCGGGGAGCTGTTTTTT,CASSHFAGELFF
-,-,TRBJ2-3,TRBV5-1,TGCGCCAGCAGCCTCAACCTAGGACAGACCACAGATACGCAGTATTTT,CASSLNLGQTTDTQYF
-,-,TRBJ2-1,TRBV5-1,TGCGCCAGCAGCTTTAGGGGGGGACAGACGGCTGAGCAGTTCTTC,CASSFRGGQTAEQFF
-,TRBD1,TRBJ2-3,TRBV18,TGTGCCAGCTCACCACCGGCTCCTCGGGACAGGGATTCAGATACGCAGTATTTT,CASSPPAPRDRDSDTQYF
once,-,TRBJ1-2,TRBV28,TGTGCCAGCAGCCCGGGGGGGCATTATGGCTACACCTTC,CASSPGGHYGYTF
-,-,TRBJ2-3,TRBV12-3/TRBV12-4,TGTGCCAGCATCTCCGCGGGAGATACGCAGTATTTT,CASISAGDTQYF
few,-,TRBJ2-2,TRBV3-1/TRBV3-2,TGTGCCAGCAGCGTGAGACTAGAGAACACCGGGGAGCTGTTTTTT,CASSVRLENTGELFF
-,-,TRBJ1-5,TRBV30,TGTGCCTGGAGTGCGACCCCAGGGGATCAGCCCCAGCATTTT,CAWSATPGDQPQHF
-,TRBD2,TRBJ2-1,TRBV6-2/TRBV6-3,TGTGCCAGCAGCTTGGGGACTAGCGGGGGGGCGAGCAATGAGCAGTTCTTC,CASSLGTSGGASNEQFF
-,TRBD1,TRBJ2-4,TRBV5-1,TGCGCCAGCAGCCTAGGACAGGGGGGTGACATTCAGTACTTC,CASSLGQGGDIQYF
-,-,TRBJ1-6,TRBV6-6,TGTGCCAGCATTAATCCGGGACGTATCTATAACTCACCCCTCCACTTT,CASINPGRIYNSPLHF
few,-,TRBJ1-5,TRBV9,TGTGCCAGCAGCGTAGGGCAGGGGTTCGATCAGCCCCAGCATTTT,CASSVGQGFDQPQHF
-,-,TRBJ1-3,TRBV7-9,TGTGCCAGCAGTTTATCAGGGACCTCTGGAAACACCATATATTTT,CASSLSGTSGNTIYF
-,-,TRBJ2-1,TRBV11-2,TGTGCCAGCAGCTTAGCGGCCCGGCATGAGCAGTTCTTC,CASSLAARHEQFF
once,TRBD1,TRBJ1-3,TRBV5-1,TGCGCCAGCAGCTTGATTCCGGGACAGGGAAACACCATATATTTT,CASSLIPGQGNTIYF
few,TRBD2,TRBJ2-2,TRBV24-1,TGTGCCACCAGTGATTTCAGCGGGGTCGGTACCGGGGAGCTGTTTTTT,CATSDFSGVGTGELFF
-,TRBD1,TRBJ2-5,TRBV7-8,TGTGCCAGCAGCCCGGGACAGTTGTCGGAGACCCAGTACTTC,CASSPGQLSETQYF
-,TRBD1,TRBJ2-2,TRBV5-1,TGCGCCAGCAGCCTTCTGACAGGGATCACCGGGGAGCTGTTTTTT,CASSLLTGITGELFF
-,TRBD2,TRBJ2-2,TRBV4-1,TGCGCCAGCAGCCAGGCTTTAGCGGGGGGGAGGAGAACCGGGGAGCTGTTTTTT,CASSQALAGGRRTGELFF
-,TRBD1,TRBJ2-3,TRBV10-3,TGTGCCATCAGTGAACCGGGACAGGACACAGATACGCAGTATTTT,CAISEPGQDTDTQYF
-,TRBD2,TRBJ2-3,TRBV15,TGTGCCACCAGTGGGGGGGATCAAGGAGATACGCAGTATTTT,CATSGGDQGDTQYF
once,TRBD1,TRBJ2-2,TRBV29-1,TGCAGCGTACTAACAGGGGTTGCCACCGGGGAGCTGTTTTTT,CSVLTGVATGELFF
once,TRBD1,TRBJ2-2,TRBV7-8,TGTGCCAGCAGCTTAAGGACAGGGAGTCTGAACCCCGGGGAGCTGTTTTTT,CASSLRTGSLNPGELFF
-,-,TRBJ2-5,TRBV20-1,TGCAGTGCTATTGAACCAAGAGTGCGGGAGACCCAGTACTTC,CSAIEPRVRETQYF
-,TRBD1,TRBJ2-1,TRBV5-1,TGCGCCAGCAGCTTCTTAGGGACAGGTCCCTACAATGAGCAGTTCTTC,CASSFLGTGPYNEQFF
-,-,TRBJ2-3,TRBV9,TGTGCCAGCAGCGCCGGGAGATATAGCACAGATACGCAGTATTTT,CASSAGRYSTDTQYF
few,-,TRBJ1-2,TRBV12-3/TRBV12-4,TGTGCCAGCAGTTTAAGGCCCGTCGAGGGCTACACCTTC,CASSLRPVEGYTF
-,-,TRBJ2-4,TRBV10-3,TGTGCCATCAGTGCGGGGACCGTCGAAATTCAGTACTTC,CAISAGTVEIQYF
-,TRBD1,TRBJ2-1,TRBV5-1,TGCGCCAGCAGCCAGGGGGCTATGGACAATGAGCAGTTCTTC,CASSQGAMDNEQFF
-,-,TRBJ2-2,TRBV5-5,TGTGCCAGCAGCGAGACGGACGGGGAGCTGTTTTTT,CASSETDGELFF